This T cell receptor beta chain was captured by sequencing in a study of blood T cell repertoires in COVID-19. The table came from immunoSEQ multiplex PCR; TCRdb's copy has only in-frame clones and leaves some out. Of more than 250,000 clones listed, approximately 86% are singletons. From germline, CDR1 is WNHNN and CDR2 SYGVQD (reference sequence). The ends were cut back, 0 bases at V and 5 bases at J, with 13 bases in the middle. The CDR3 is 15 amino acids. The chain is built from TRBV10-1 and TRBJ1-2, with D unclear. The TCR originated in a woman aged 25 to 39 who had recovered from COVID-19. The sequenced sample consisted of peripheral blood. CDR3: CASSESQDSGYGYTF. CDR3 coding DNA: TGCGCCAGCAGTGAGTCTCAGGACTCAGGATATGGCTACACCTTC.